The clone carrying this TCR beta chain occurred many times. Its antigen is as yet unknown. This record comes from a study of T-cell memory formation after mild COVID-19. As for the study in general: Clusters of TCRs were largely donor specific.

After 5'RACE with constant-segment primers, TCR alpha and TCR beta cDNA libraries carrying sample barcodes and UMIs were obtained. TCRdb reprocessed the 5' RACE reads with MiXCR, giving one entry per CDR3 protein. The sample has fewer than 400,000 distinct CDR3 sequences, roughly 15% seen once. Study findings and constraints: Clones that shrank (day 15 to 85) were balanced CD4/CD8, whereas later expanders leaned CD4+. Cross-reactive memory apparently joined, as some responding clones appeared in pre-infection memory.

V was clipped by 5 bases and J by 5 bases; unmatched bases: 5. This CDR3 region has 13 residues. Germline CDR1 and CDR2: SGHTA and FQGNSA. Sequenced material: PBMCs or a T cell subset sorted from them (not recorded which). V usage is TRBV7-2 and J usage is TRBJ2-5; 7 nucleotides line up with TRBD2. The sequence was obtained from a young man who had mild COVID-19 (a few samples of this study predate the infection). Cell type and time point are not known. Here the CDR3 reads CASSPDGRETQYF. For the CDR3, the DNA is TGTGCCAGCAGCCCGGACGGGAGGGAGACCCAGTACTTC.